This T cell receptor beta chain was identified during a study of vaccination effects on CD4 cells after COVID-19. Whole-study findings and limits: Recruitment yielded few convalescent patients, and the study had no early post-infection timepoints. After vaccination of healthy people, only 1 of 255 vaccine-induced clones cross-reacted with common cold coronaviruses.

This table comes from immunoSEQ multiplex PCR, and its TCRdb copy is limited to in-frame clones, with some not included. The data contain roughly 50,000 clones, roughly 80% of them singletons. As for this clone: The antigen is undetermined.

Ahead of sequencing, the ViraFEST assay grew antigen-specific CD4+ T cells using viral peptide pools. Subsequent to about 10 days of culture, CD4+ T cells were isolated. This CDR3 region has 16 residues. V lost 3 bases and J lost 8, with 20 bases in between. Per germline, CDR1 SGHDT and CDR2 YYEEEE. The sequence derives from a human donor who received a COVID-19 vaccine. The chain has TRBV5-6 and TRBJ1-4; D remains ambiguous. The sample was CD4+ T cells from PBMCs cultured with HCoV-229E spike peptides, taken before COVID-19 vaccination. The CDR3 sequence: CASSSYRTSIEEKLFF. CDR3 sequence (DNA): TGTGCCAGCAGCTCGTATCGAACGTCTATAGAGGAAAAACTGTTTTTT.